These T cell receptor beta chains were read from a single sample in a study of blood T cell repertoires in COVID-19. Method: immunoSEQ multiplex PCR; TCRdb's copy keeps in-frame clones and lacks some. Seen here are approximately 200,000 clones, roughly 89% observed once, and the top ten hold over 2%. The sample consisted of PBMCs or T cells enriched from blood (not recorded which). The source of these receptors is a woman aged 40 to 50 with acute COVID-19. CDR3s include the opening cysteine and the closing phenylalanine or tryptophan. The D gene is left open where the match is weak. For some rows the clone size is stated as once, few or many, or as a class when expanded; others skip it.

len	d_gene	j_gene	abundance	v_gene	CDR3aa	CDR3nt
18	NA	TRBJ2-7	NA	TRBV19	CASSINVGAGVSKDEQYF	TGTGCCAGTAGTATAAATGTAGGGGCTGGCGTTTCAAAGGACGAGCAGTACTTC
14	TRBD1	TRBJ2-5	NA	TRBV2	CASSPTGGHETQYF	TGTGCCAGCAGTCCCACAGGGGGCCATGAGACCCAGTACTTC
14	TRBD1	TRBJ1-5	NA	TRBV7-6	CASGTGTENQPQHF	TGTGCCAGCGGGACCGGGACAGAGAATCAGCCCCAGCATTTT
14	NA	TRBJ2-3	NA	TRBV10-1	CASSGGRGAHTQYF	TGCGCCAGCAGTGGAGGTCGGGGAGCTCATACGCAGTATTTT
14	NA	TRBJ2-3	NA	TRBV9	CASSAGGTADTQYF	TGTGCCAGCAGCGCTGGCGGCACCGCAGATACGCAGTATTTT
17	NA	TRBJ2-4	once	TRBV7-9	CASSPQGIQLAKNIQYF	TGTGCCAGCAGCCCCCAGGGGATCCAATTAGCCAAAAACATTCAGTACTTC
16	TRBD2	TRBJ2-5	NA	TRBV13	CASRGTSGGFQETQYF	TGTGCCAGCCGGGGGACTAGCGGGGGGTTTCAAGAGACCCAGTACTTC
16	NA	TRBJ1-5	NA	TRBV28	CASRTTGRYSNQPQHF	TGTGCCAGCAGAACAACAGGGAGATATAGCAATCAGCCCCAGCATTTT
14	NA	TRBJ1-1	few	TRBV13	CASSPMGRGPEAFF	TGTGCCAGCAGCCCTATGGGTAGGGGCCCTGAAGCTTTCTTT
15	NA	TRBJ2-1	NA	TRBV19	CASSARTGNYNEQFF	TGTGCCAGTAGTGCCCGGACTGGGAATTACAATGAGCAGTTCTTC
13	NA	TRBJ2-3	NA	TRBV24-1	CATSVGGRDTQYF	TGTGCCACCAGTGTTGGGGGCAGAGATACGCAGTATTTT